The rows below give T cell receptor beta chains drawn from one sample of a study of cytomegalovirus exposure and HLA in healthy donors. The data were produced by immunoSEQ multiplex PCR, yet TCRdb's version contains in-frame clones alone and is incomplete. The sample contains under 150,000 clones, around nine tenths of which appear only once. Sequencing used PBMCs. The receptors were gathered from a woman in her 30s in good health and CMV-seronegative. CDR3s include the opening cysteine and the closing phenylalanine or tryptophan. Fields, in order: J gene, V gene, clone size, CDR3 protein. Expanded clones get a size class; other rows say once, few or many, or leave the size out.

>TRBJ2-7|TRBV19|.
CASSPFYLAGVAYEQYF
>TRBJ2-5|TRBV11-3|.
CASSPGTSEQETQYF
>TRBJ2-7|TRBV7-7|.
CASSLEAGLAGGVLRYEQYF
>TRBJ2-6|TRBV7-2|few
CASSLARPSANVLTF
>TRBJ1-1|TRBV28|.
CASSLFTDMNTEAFF
>TRBJ2-1|TRBV30|.
CAWRLTRPQYNEQFF
>TRBJ1-6|TRBV9|.
CASSPEGSLSLHF
>TRBJ2-7|TRBV2|.
CASRDRGALNYEQYF
>TRBJ2-1|TRBV4-3|.
CASSQDPQGFNEQFF
>TRBJ1-1|TRBV2|.
CASNTGNTEAFF
>TRBJ2-6|TRBV7-9|.
CASNEVSSGANVLTF
>TRBJ1-2|TRBV19|.
CASSAEGAPNYGYTF
>TRBJ1-2|TRBV6-5|once
CASSYSGQAYGYTF
>TRBJ2-1|TRBV9|.
CASSAWTGNEQFF
>TRBJ2-2|TRBV12-5|.
CASGLVLGQGLTGELFF
>TRBJ2-1|TRBV4-3|.
CASSEARTVYNEQFF
>TRBJ1-1|TRBV19|.
CASTTTGGAGWNTEAFF
>TRBJ2-3|TRBV15|.
CATSGPGLAGSSTDTQYF
>TRBJ2-3|TRBV28|.
CASRKGWLAGGDTQYF
>TRBJ1-1|TRBV29-1|.
CSVERKRGYTEAFF
>TRBJ2-3|TRBV4-1|.
CASSQPGLAEARDTQYF
>TRBJ2-5|TRBV5-1|once
CASSLGLAAQETQYF
>TRBJ1-2|TRBV25-1|.
CASSEPYRTGGYTF
>TRBJ2-7|TRBV10-2|.
CASSEGGAVHEQYF
>TRBJ2-5|TRBV19|.
CASSRVAQETQYF
>TRBJ1-2|TRBV30|.
CAWSDRGLSYGYTF
>TRBJ2-3|TRBV9|.
CASSVGGQTKEYF